This TCR beta chain came from a study of blood T cell repertoires in COVID-19. Study in general: Material from acute and convalescent COVID-19 was sourced from the United States, Italy and Spain. The analysed material was cDNA or gDNA that came from T cells, B-cell-depleted T cells, or PBMCs.

A single count supports this clone. Repertoires were generated with immunoSEQ multiplex PCR, while TCRdb's copy carries only in-frame clones and drops some. The sample holds 150,000 to 200,000 clones; around 90% are singletons and the top ten take less than 6.5%. The CDR3 is made up of 16 amino acids. The germline CDR1 and CDR2 sequences are SNHLY and FYNNEI. J was trimmed by 1 base and V by 4 bases; bases with no gene match: 8. The chain employs TRBV2 and TRBJ2-3; TRBD2 aligns across 7 bases. Material: peripheral blood. The clonotype comes from a human donor in a cohort sampled during active COVID-19. The CDR3, as DNA: TGTGCCAGCAGTGGAGCAGGGAGGGTGGGCACAGATACGCAGTATTTT. It yields the protein CASSGAGRVGTDTQYF.